The 9 T cell receptor beta chains below were found in one sample sequenced in a study of blood T cells in healthy people across ages. Alongside a J-beta primer mix, a sample-barcoded 5' primer served in a second PCR lasting about 7 to 12 cycles. TCRdb recomputed calls from the 5' RACE reads with MiXCR, one row per CDR3 protein. The data show 1.5 million to 2 million distinct CDR3 sequences, roughly 30% seen once. The sequencing input was blood. The receptors were gathered from a woman in her thirties in good health.

In this sample, this clonotype turned up many times. The V gene is TRBV5-1, the J gene TRBJ2-1; tentative D call: TRBD2 (6 bases). The CDR3 covers 15 residues. Per germline, CDR1 SGHRS and CDR2 YFSETQ. Trimming took 6 bases from V and 6 from J, leaving 19 bases between them. CDR3 region: CASMPGGAGTNEQFF. For the CDR3, the DNA is TGCGCCAGCATGCCAGGAGGGGCAGGAACCAATGAGCAGTTCTTC.

The V call is TRBV4-1, the J call TRBJ2-3; the D gene is possibly TRBD1 (5 bases). The CDR3 is 15 amino acids. The germline CDR1 and CDR2 sequences are MGHRA and YSYEKL. The germline V and J ends were trimmed by 3 bases and 0 bases, with 10 bases remaining between them. This CDR3 is CASSQTTASTDTQYF. The CDR3, as DNA: TGCGCCAGCAGCCAGACGACAGCAAGCACAGATACGCAGTATTTT.

This clonotype was counted between two and nine times. The genes are TRBV18 and TRBJ2-5, with D uncertain. V was clipped by 1 base and J by 5 bases, with 14 bases between them. CDR3 length: 15 amino acids. The germline V gene encodes CDR1 KGHSH and CDR2 LQKENI. The CDR3, as DNA: TGTGCCAGCTCACCACGTACCCAGAGTTGGGAGACCCAGTACTTC. Its protein product is CASSPRTQSWETQYF.

The chain recombines TRBV7-2 with TRBJ2-7, with 7 bases matching TRBD1. The DNA matches TRBJ2-5 better at its end, which makes the J call doubtful. Germline V CDR1 and CDR2: SGHTA, FQGNSA. This CDR3 is 15 amino acids long. The CDR3 region is CASSNGTARRETQYF. The CDR3 coding sequence is TGTGCCAGCAGCAACGGGACAGCCCGCCGGGAGACCCAGTACTTC.

The chain uses TRBV3-1 and TRBJ2-5; D might be TRBD1 or TRBD2, each matching 5 bases. This CDR3 has 15 residues. Germline lookup yields CDR1 LGHDT and CDR2 YNNKEL (reference sequence). Trimming shortened V by 2 bases and J by 3 bases, and 13 bases separated the two germline ends. For the CDR3, the DNA is TGTGCCAGCAGCCAACTCGCGATGGGGGAAGAGACCCAGTACTTC. Amino acids: CASSQLAMGEETQYF.

About this clonotype itself: Relative to the germline gene, one junction end is altered; a read error may explain this. In nucleotides, the CDR3 is TGTGCCAGCAGCTTTGGGCAGCAAGGGACCCAGTACTTC. This gives the protein CASSFGQQGTQYF. The rearrangement links TRBV7-9 to TRBJ2-5, with D uncertain. There are 13 residues in the CDR3. Germline V CDR1 and CDR2: SEHNR, FQNEAQ (reference sequence).

The rearrangement links TRBV28 to TRBJ2-1, with 7 positions matching TRBD2. The germline gives CDR1 MDHEN, CDR2 SYDVKM. CDR3 length equals 14 residues. J was trimmed by 3 bases and V by 9 bases; bases with no gene match: 8. DNA for the CDR3: TGTGCCAGTCTAGGGCTAGCGGTCTACAATGAGCAGTTCTTC. Its translation: CASLGLAVYNEQFF. Based on the CDR3 plus reference TRBV28 and TRBJ2-1, the full variable domain is DVKVTQSSRYLVKRTGEKVFLECVQDMDHENMFWYRQDPGLGLRLIYFSYDVKMKEKGDIPEGYSVSREKKERFSLILESASTNQTSMYLCASLGLAVYNEQFFGPGTRLTVL.

The V gene is TRBV7-2, the J gene TRBJ1-2; TRBD1 matches 8 bases. CDR3 length: 13 amino acids. Germline CDR1 SGHTA, CDR2 FQGNSA. The junction had 6 bases not matched to a gene; V was cut back by 5 bases and J by 7 bases. CDR3 bases: TGTGCCAGCAGCACTACGGGACAGGTTGGCTACACCTTC. Translating it yields CASSTTGQVGYTF. The whole variable domain, filled in from reference TRBV7-2 and TRBJ1-2, reads GAGVSQSPSNKVTEKGKDVELRCDPISGHTALYWYRQSLGQGLEFLIYFQGNSAPDKSGLPSDRFSAERTGGSVSTLTIQRTQQEDSAVYLCASSTTGQVGYTFGSGTRLTVV.

This clonotype was observed at least ten times. The rearrangement links TRBV29-1 to TRBJ1-1; D not resolved. This CDR3 has 10 amino acids. Germline CDR1 and CDR2: SQVTM and ANQGSEA. V lost 4 bases to trimming and J lost 6 bases, with 6 bases between them. In nucleotides, the CDR3 is TGCAGCGTTGGCCTACCTGAAGCTTTCTTT. As protein: CSVGLPEAFF.